Listed below are T cell receptor beta chains from one sample, sequenced in a study of blood T cell repertoires in COVID-19. Only in-frame clones appear in the TCRdb table, and some are missing; sequencing was by immunoSEQ multiplex PCR. The sample yields around 250,000 clones, approximately 85% seen once. The specimen sequenced was PBMCs or T cells enriched from blood (not recorded which). The receptors stem from a woman between 45 and 65 years old who had recovered from COVID-19. Each CDR3 is given with its conserved first and last residue. Each record gives: clone size, CDR3 length, J gene, D gene, V gene, CDR3 protein, CDR3 DNA. A D gene is named only where the DNA matches it firmly. Part of the rows lack a size; the others show once, few, many or a class for expanded clones.

abundance: NA; len: 14; j_gene: TRBJ1-1; d_gene: TRBD1; v_gene: TRBV6-6; CDR3aa: CASRTTGVNTEAFF; CDR3nt: TGTGCCAGCAGAACTACAGGGGTTAACACTGAAGCTTTCTTT
abundance: NA; len: 15; j_gene: TRBJ2-2; d_gene: TRBD1; v_gene: TRBV6-5; CDR3aa: CASSYWTGYPGELFF; CDR3nt: TGTGCCAGCAGTTACTGGACAGGTTACCCCGGGGAGCTGTTTTTT
abundance: NA; len: 17; j_gene: TRBJ2-3; d_gene: NA; v_gene: TRBV5-1; CDR3aa: CASSLPLSDSSTDTQYF; CDR3nt: TGCGCCAGCAGCTTGCCCCTAAGCGATTCTAGCACAGATACGCAGTATTTT
abundance: NA; len: 14; j_gene: TRBJ2-7; d_gene: NA; v_gene: TRBV7-8; CDR3aa: CASSRGGNAYEQYF; CDR3nt: TGTGCCAGCAGTAGGGGAGGTAACGCCTACGAGCAGTACTTC
abundance: NA; len: 14; j_gene: TRBJ2-7; d_gene: NA; v_gene: TRBV6-5; CDR3aa: CASSPRSLSYEQYF; CDR3nt: TGTGCCAGCAGTCCACGGTCTCTCTCCTACGAGCAGTACTTC
abundance: NA; len: 14; j_gene: TRBJ2-4; d_gene: TRBD2; v_gene: TRBV2; CDR3aa: CASSGGGNRNIQYF; CDR3nt: TGTGCCAGCAGTGGGGGGGGGAATCGCAACATTCAGTACTTC
abundance: NA; len: 15; j_gene: TRBJ2-1; d_gene: TRBD2; v_gene: TRBV5-5; CDR3aa: CASSTTSGRYNEQFF; CDR3nt: TGTGCCAGCAGCACGACTAGCGGGAGATACAATGAGCAGTTCTTC
abundance: NA; len: 17; j_gene: TRBJ1-3; d_gene: TRBD1; v_gene: TRBV5-1; CDR3aa: CASSLETGTSSGNTIYF; CDR3nt: TGCGCCAGCAGCTTGGAGACAGGGACCAGTTCGGGAAACACCATATATTTT
abundance: few; len: 15; j_gene: TRBJ1-5; d_gene: TRBD1; v_gene: TRBV7-9; CDR3aa: CASSSGQHSNQPQHF; CDR3nt: TGTGCCAGCAGCTCGGGACAGCATAGCAATCAGCCCCAGCATTTT
abundance: NA; len: 13; j_gene: TRBJ1-4; d_gene: NA; v_gene: TRBV12-3/TRBV12-4; CDR3aa: CASSFTGGEKLFF; CDR3nt: TGTGCCAGCAGTTTCACCGGTGGTGAAAAACTGTTTTTT
abundance: once; len: 16; j_gene: TRBJ1-2; d_gene: TRBD1; v_gene: TRBV6-5; CDR3aa: CASSYQQGARRDGYTF; CDR3nt: TGTGCCAGCAGTTACCAACAGGGGGCTAGGAGGGATGGCTACACCTTC
abundance: NA; len: 15; j_gene: TRBJ1-5; d_gene: TRBD1; v_gene: TRBV2; CDR3aa: CASSGGQTSNQPQHF; CDR3nt: TGTGCCAGCAGTGGGGGACAGACAAGCAATCAGCCCCAGCATTTT
abundance: NA; len: 16; j_gene: TRBJ1-1; d_gene: TRBD1; v_gene: TRBV7-2; CDR3aa: CASSRGQGIMNTEAFF; CDR3nt: TGTGCCAGCAGCCGCGGACAGGGGATAATGAACACTGAAGCTTTCTTT
abundance: NA; len: 14; j_gene: TRBJ1-2; d_gene: NA; v_gene: TRBV4-1; CDR3aa: CASSGSFANYGYTF; CDR3nt: TGCGCCAGCAGTGGGAGTTTTGCGAACTATGGCTACACCTTC
abundance: NA; len: 12; j_gene: TRBJ1-1; d_gene: NA; v_gene: TRBV7-2; CDR3aa: CASTPGKGEAFF; CDR3nt: TGTGCCAGCACCCCCGGAAAGGGGGAGGCTTTCTTT
abundance: NA; len: 20; j_gene: TRBJ2-5; d_gene: NA; v_gene: TRBV21-1; CDR3aa: CASSMLLSGPMVEGQETQYF; CDR3nt: TGTGCCAGCAGCATGCTGCTTAGCGGGCCCATGGTAGAGGGCCAAGAGACCCAGTACTTC
abundance: NA; len: 13; j_gene: TRBJ2-7; d_gene: TRBD1; v_gene: TRBV6-1; CDR3aa: CASSEVTGAGQYF; CDR3nt: TGTGCCAGCAGTGAAGTTACAGGGGCGGGGCAGTACTTC
abundance: NA; len: 14; j_gene: TRBJ1-2; d_gene: NA; v_gene: TRBV28; CDR3aa: CASSFPGAKGGYTF; CDR3nt: TGTGCCAGCAGTTTCCCAGGGGCCAAGGGTGGCTACACCTTC
abundance: NA; len: 16; j_gene: TRBJ2-1; d_gene: TRBD2; v_gene: TRBV5-1; CDR3aa: CASSLAGTSGKNEQFF; CDR3nt: TGCGCCAGCAGCTTGGCCGGGACTAGCGGGAAGAATGAGCAGTTCTTC
abundance: NA; len: 14; j_gene: TRBJ2-7; d_gene: TRBD1; v_gene: TRBV5-4; CDR3aa: CASSIPGQGNEQYF; CDR3nt: TGTGCCAGCAGCATCCCGGGACAGGGGAACGAGCAGTACTTC
abundance: NA; len: 14; j_gene: TRBJ1-2; d_gene: NA; v_gene: TRBV18; CDR3aa: CASSPPGANYGYTF; CDR3nt: TGTGCCAGCTCACCCCCGGGAGCTAACTATGGCTACACCTTC
abundance: NA; len: 16; j_gene: TRBJ1-6; d_gene: NA; v_gene: TRBV7-9; CDR3aa: CASSLADRATDSPLHF; CDR3nt: TGTGCCAGCAGCTTAGCCGACCGAGCCACAGATTCACCCCTCCACTTT
abundance: NA; len: 13; j_gene: TRBJ1-5; d_gene: NA; v_gene: TRBV6-5; CDR3aa: CASSTGYHQPQHF; CDR3nt: TGTGCCAGCAGCACAGGCTACCATCAGCCCCAGCATTTT
abundance: NA; len: 16; j_gene: TRBJ2-1; d_gene: TRBD2; v_gene: TRBV28; CDR3aa: CASSSLLAEGYNEQFF; CDR3nt: TGTGCCAGCAGTTCCTTACTAGCGGAGGGCTACAATGAGCAGTTCTTC